This TCR beta chain was captured in a study of T-cell memory formation after mild COVID-19. Constant-segment primers were used for 5'RACE, and the resulting TCR alpha and TCR beta cDNA libraries carried sample barcodes and UMIs. In TCRdb, the 5' RACE reads were re-called with MiXCR into one record per CDR3 protein. The sample lists tens of thousands of distinct CDR3 sequences, around a tenth seen once, with more than 1% in the top ten. Germline values: CDR1 SGHTA, CDR2 FQGNSA. This CDR3 has 12 amino acids. V lost 4 bases and J lost 5, with 7 bases in between. Study-wide results and caveats: Clones contracting across day 15 to 85 had a balanced CD4/CD8 profile; later expanding clones leaned CD4+. Within pre-infection memory, some responding clones were found, suggesting cross-reactive memory joined.

As regards this clonotype: Its antigen is undetermined.

The sample taken for sequencing was PBMCs or a T cell subset sorted from them (not recorded which). V and J are TRBV7-2 and TRBJ2-3, with D tentatively TRBD1 (5 bases). The TCR originated in a man between 18 and 29 years old who had mild COVID-19 (a few samples of this study predate the infection). Cell type and time point are not known. As DNA, the CDR3 is TGTGCCAGCAGCTGGGGCAGAGATACGCAGTATTTT. This encodes CASSWGRDTQYF.